The T cell receptor beta chain under discussion was sequenced for a study of blood T cell repertoires in COVID-19. Study overall: There were acute and convalescent COVID-19 samples, and they came from the United States, Italy and Spain. PBMCs, B-cell-depleted T cells, or T cells were the source of the cDNA or gDNA that made up the material.

Germline CDR1 and CDR2: LGHNA and YSLEER. The CDR3 has 15 amino acids. Trimming took 3 bases from V and 1 from J, leaving 9 bases between them. Study processing details: How many nucleated cells were present was estimated from reference gene primer amplification. The repertoire was sequenced with immunoSEQ multiplex PCR; TCRdb's copy has only in-frame clones and lacks some. V and J calls and clone size follow that table, whereas D and trimming were derived from the DNA. The sample yields 250,000 or so clones, around 83% seen once. V gene TRBV4-3 combines with J gene TRBJ2-2; D is undetermined. Sequencing used peripheral blood. This receptor was taken from a young woman with acute or convalescent COVID-19. This chain's CDR3 is CASSHIFQNTGELFF. The CDR3 DNA follows: TGCGCCAGCAGCCACATTTTTCAGAACACCGGGGAGCTGTTTTTT.